This T cell receptor (beta chain) stems from a study of OX40 agonist ivuxolimab in advanced cancers. Study details: Ivuxolimab was delivered to patients intravenously every 2 weeks at doses spanning 0.01 to 10 mg/kg. Study observations and caveats: Both blood CD4+ and CD8+ T cells showed clonal growth by week 6 at 0.1 to 3.0 mg/kg. Low normalized T-cell clonal expansion also characterized some of the nonresponders.

On this clone itself: Its antigen is undetermined.

Trimming removed 4 bases from V and 8 bases from J, with 15 bases in between. Germline V lookup: CDR1 GTSNPN, CDR2 SVGIG (reference sequence). The length of the CDR3 is 14 residues. Sequencing was performed with immunoSEQ multiplex PCR; in TCRdb, only in-frame clones are kept and a portion is missing. The sample lists over 55,000 clones; 65% to 85% were seen once. The investigators sampled blood at baseline, at cycle 4 day 1, and at cycle 7 day 1. The V gene is TRBV30, the J gene TRBJ1-6; D unresolved. The clonotype was recovered from an adult with an advanced solid tumor such as melanoma, head and neck, liver or kidney cancer. Here the sequenced sample was CD4+ or CD8+ T cells sorted from blood, taken in a trial of the OX40 agonist ivuxolimab. As DNA, the CDR3 is TGTGCCTGGAAACATGGCAGAATCTATTCACCCCTCCACTTT. It specifies CAWKHGRIYSPLHF.